These 27 T cell receptor beta chains share one sample of origin, sequenced in a study of identical twins. TCRdb independently ran MiXCR on the 5' RACE reads; one entry per CDR3 protein. Among 570,000 or so distinct CDR3 sequences, 7.5% to 10% were seen once, and the ten largest hold around 3%. These data were likewise used in another study, on yellow fever vaccine responses in identical twins.

The sample comprised PBMCs. These receptors originate from a woman aged 18-29 years in good health.

The V and J genes are TRBV7-9 and TRBJ2-6; TRBD1 matches at 7 bases. The germline V gene encodes CDR1 SEHNR and CDR2 FQNEAQ (reference sequence). Trimming removed 4 bases from V and 0 bases from J; junction bases left unmatched: 3. This CDR3 region has 16 residues. The CDR3 DNA reads as TGTGCCAGCAGCTGGGACAGTCCCTCTGGGGCCAACGTCCTGACTTTC. This encodes CASSWDSPSGANVLTF.

This clonotype was observed a few times. The chain uses TRBV12-3 or TRBV12-4 and TRBJ2-1; TRBD2 aligns across 10 bases. This CDR3 contains 15 residues. Unmatched junction bases numbered 11, after V lost 7 bases and J lost 8 bases. CDR3 residues: CASIVSGGAFDEQFF. CDR3 nucleotides: TGTGCCAGCATCGTGAGCGGGGGGGCCTTTGATGAGCAGTTCTTC.

Remarks on this clonotype: This may be a read error: a much more frequent sequence differs by one nucleotide. The chain is built from TRBV3-1 and TRBJ1-5; 7 bases are a match to TRBD1. J lost 6 bases, V lost 8 bases, and 13 bases had no gene match. The CDR3 extends over 15 amino acids. Germline V gene lookup returns CDR1 LGHDT and CDR2 YNNKEL (reference sequence). The CDR3 bases are TGTGCCAGCTGCCCGGGGGCAGGGGGTGGTCAGCCCCAGCATTTT. Encoded protein: CASCPGAGGGQPQHF.

This clonotype was recorded at least ten times. This rearrangement joins TRBV12-3 or TRBV12-4 to TRBJ2-3; 13 nucleotides align to TRBD2. V was clipped by 4 bases and J by 6 bases; unmatched bases: 4. CDR3 size: 15 residues. DNA of the CDR3: TGTGCCAGCAGTTGGACTAGCGGGAGTGTGGATACGCAGTATTTT. Protein product: CASSWTSGSVDTQYF.

This clonotype has at least ten counts. The J gene is TRBJ1-6, the V gene TRBV9; D call uncertain. The CDR3 runs to 14 residues. Germline values: CDR1 SGDLS, CDR2 YYNGEE. Trimming shortened V by 2 bases and J by 8 bases, and 11 bases separated the two germline ends. In nucleotides, the CDR3 is TGTGCCAGCAGCGTTGGCGGGTTTGATTCACCCCTCCACTTT. This gives the protein CASSVGGFDSPLHF.

Ten or more counts support this clonotype. The J gene is TRBJ2-7, the V gene TRBV6-1, with 10 bases matching TRBD2. CDR3 length: 15 residues. V shed 6 bases, J shed 2 bases, and the junction held 7 bases outside the gene matches. Germline V CDR1 and CDR2: MNHNS, SASEGT. CDR3 sequence (DNA): TGTGCCAGCAGACATACTAGCGGGGCGGCCTACGAGCAGTACTTC. Translating gives CASRHTSGAAYEQYF.

The CDR3 nucleotides are TGTGCCAGCAGCCAAGAACAAGGTTCCACAGATACGCAGTATTTT. Its protein product is CASSQEQGSTDTQYF. The chain joins TRBV4-2 to TRBJ2-3, with D uncertain. Trimming removed 0 bases from V and 2 bases from J, with 9 bases in between. CDR1 is LGHNA, CDR2 YNFKEQ, per germline. This CDR3 is built from 15 residues.

This clonotype was recorded many times. This chain uses TRBV10-3 with TRBJ2-5, with D hard to call. CDR3 size: 16 residues. Germline V gives CDR1 ENHRY, CDR2 SYGVKD. V shed 0 bases and J shed 2 bases, with 13 bases lying between them. In nucleotides, the CDR3 is TGTGCCATCAGTGAGTCCCCTGCGGCCTCTCAAGAGACCCAGTACTTC. Residues: CAISESPAASQETQYF.

J is TRBJ2-7 and V is TRBV29-1; the match to TRBD1 covers 7 bases. The CDR3 spans 15 residues. Per germline, CDR1 SQVTM and CDR2 ANQGSEA. The V segment lost 0 bases and the J segment 2 bases; nucleotides outside the gene matches: 7. CDR3: CSVEDRWDRPYEQYF. DNA of the CDR3: TGCAGCGTTGAAGACCGTTGGGACAGACCCTACGAGCAGTACTTC.

The chain employs TRBV12-3 or TRBV12-4 and TRBJ2-7; 11 nucleotides match TRBD2. J was trimmed by 5 bases and V by 6 bases; bases with no gene match: 9. The CDR3 spans 15 residues. The CDR3 is CASSSTSGGVNEQYF. For the CDR3, the DNA is TGTGCCAGCAGCTCAACTAGCGGGGGTGTCAACGAGCAGTACTTC.

The chain uses TRBV20-1 and TRBJ2-1, with D uncertain. The CDR3 is 10 residues long. Trimming removed 7 bases at V and 5 bases at J, with 6 bases between. Germline V lookup: CDR1 DFQATT, CDR2 SNEGSKA (reference sequence). CDR3 residues: CSVTHNEQFF. Here the CDR3 DNA reads TGCAGTGTGACTCACAATGAGCAGTTCTTC.

The J gene is TRBJ2-5, the V gene TRBV6-1; TRBD2 matches at 15 bases. Trimming took 3 bases from V and 0 from J; bases not matched to a gene: 2. Per the germline V gene, CDR1 is MNHNS and CDR2 is SASEGT. CDR3 length: 17 amino acids. The CDR3 here is CASSEGLAGGHQETQYF. The DNA for the CDR3 is TGTGCCAGCAGTGAGGGACTAGCGGGGGGACACCAAGAGACCCAGTACTTC.

V is TRBV20-1 and J is TRBJ1-2; D remains ambiguous. Germline V gene sequence: CDR1 DFQATT, CDR2 SNEGSKA (reference sequence). The CDR3 loop spans 15 amino acids. The ends were cut back, 0 bases at V and 3 bases at J, with 14 bases in the middle. The CDR3 DNA reads TGCAGTGCTAGAGATAGGAAGGGCGCCCACTATGGCTACACCTTC. It specifies CSARDRKGAHYGYTF.

The V gene is TRBV5-1, the J gene TRBJ2-7, with D perhaps TRBD2 (7 bases). The germline V gene encodes CDR1 SGHRS and CDR2 YFSETQ. The CDR3 runs to 16 residues. The V end was cut by 0 bases, the J end by 2 bases, with 15 bases between. CDR3 bases: TGCGCCAGCAGCTTGGTGGGGATGGGGGGGCCCTACGAGCAGTACTTC. Translation gives CASSLVGMGGPYEQYF.

V is TRBV2 and J is TRBJ2-1, with 7 bases matching TRBD2. Trimming took 6 bases from V and 14 from J; bases not matched to a gene: 13. The CDR3 sequence is 13 residues long. CDR1 and CDR2 from the germline V gene are SNHLY and FYNNEI. The CDR3 DNA reads as TGTGCCAGCAGGCGGGCGGGGGATGGCATGGAGTTCTTC. Its translation: CASRRAGDGMEFF.

The chain carries TRBV6-2 or TRBV6-3 and TRBJ2-2; the match to TRBD2 covers 9 bases. The CDR3 has 14 residues. Germline CDR1 MNHEY, CDR2 SVGEGT. The trim removed 7 bases at V and 5 bases at J, leaving 5 bases unmatched. CDR3 sequence reads: CASNQRGETGELFF. CDR3 DNA sequence: TGTGCCAGCAATCAGCGGGGGGAAACCGGGGAGCTGTTTTTT.

The gene calls are TRBV29-1 and TRBJ2-7, with D possibly matching TRBD1 (6 bases). Trimming shortened V by 7 bases and J by 9 bases, and 16 bases separated the two germline ends. This CDR3 region has 11 residues. Per germline, CDR1 SQVTM and CDR2 ANQGSEA. The CDR3 here is CSARDTAGQYF. In DNA, the CDR3 is TGCAGCGCACGGGACACCGCGGGGCAGTACTTC.

The table lists this clonotype with a few counts. The chain carries TRBV7-9 and TRBJ2-1, with 8 bases lining up with TRBD2. The V and J ends lost 5 bases and 6 bases, in that order; junction bases with no gene match: 6. There are 14 residues in the CDR3. Germline V lookup: CDR1 SEHNR, CDR2 FQNEAQ (reference sequence). In DNA form, the CDR3 reads TGTGCCAGCAGCGCGGGACTAGGTCTCAATGAGCAGTTCTTC. This gives the protein CASSAGLGLNEQFF.

This clonotype has ten or more counts. V gene TRBV15 combines with J gene TRBJ2-2, with D unclear. Germline V gene data show CDR1 as LNHNV and CDR2 as YYDKDF (reference sequence). Trimming removed 0 bases at V and 7 bases at J, with 9 bases between. The CDR3 spans 14 residues. CDR3: CATSRDQLSGELFF. DNA for the CDR3: TGTGCCACCAGCAGAGATCAATTGAGCGGGGAGCTGTTTTTT.

V gene TRBV20-1 combines with J gene TRBJ1-5; 8 bases align to TRBD1. The length of the CDR3 is 14 residues. The germline V gene has CDR1 DFQATT and CDR2 SNEGSKA (reference sequence). J was trimmed by 3 bases and V by 4 bases; bases with no gene match: 5. As DNA, the CDR3 is TGCAGTGCTACCGGGACAGGATACAATCAGCCCCAGCATTTT. It codes for CSATGTGYNQPQHF.

The table lists this clonotype with a few counts. The CDR3 region is CASSPYGSVSYEQYF. The CDR3 nucleotides are TGTGCCAGCAGTCCCTACGGGAGCGTATCCTACGAGCAGTACTTC. The chain has TRBV28 and TRBJ2-7, with a possible D match to TRBD2 (6 bases). The length of the CDR3 is 15 residues. Trimming took 5 bases from V and 1 from J, leaving 15 bases between them. Germline values: CDR1 MDHEN, CDR2 SYDVKM.

This clonotype was detected only a few times. The V gene is TRBV11-2, the J gene TRBJ2-1; TRBD2 agrees at 8 bases. V lost 2 bases, J lost 8 bases, and 11 bases stayed unmatched. This CDR3 is built from 16 residues. Germline CDR1 is SGHAT and CDR2 is FQNNGV. Here the CDR3 DNA reads TGTGCCAGCAGCTTATCCCCGGGAGGGCCGGCACATGAGCAGTTCTTC. Encoded protein: CASSLSPGGPAHEQFF.

This clonotype has more than one count but fewer than ten. The chain combines TRBV11-2 with TRBJ2-6; 8 nucleotides match TRBD1. CDR3 size: 18 residues. Trimming took 5 bases from V and 0 from J; bases not matched to a gene: 9. CDR1 SGHAT and CDR2 FQNNGV come from the germline V gene. CDR3 loop: CASSQYTGGTSGANVLTF. CDR3 DNA: TGTGCCAGCAGCCAATATACAGGGGGGACCTCTGGGGCCAACGTCCTGACTTTC.

This clonotype was picked up one time. A much larger clone differs by one base, so this may be a read error. The rearrangement joins TRBV2 to TRBJ2-5, with D unresolved. With 8 bases removed from V and 2 bases from J, the gap between germline ends came to 9 bases. Germline V lookup: CDR1 SNHLY, CDR2 FYNNEI. The CDR3 covers 12 residues. CDR3 loop: CASQNSQETQYF. The CDR3 DNA reads TGTGCCAGCCAGAACAGTCAAGAGACCCAGTACTTC.

The chain recombines TRBV5-1 with TRBJ2-5, with a possible D match to TRBD1 (5 bases). This CDR3 comprises 14 residues. The germline V and J ends were trimmed by 2 bases and 2 bases, with 10 bases remaining between them. Germline V gene lookup returns CDR1 SGHRS and CDR2 YFSETQ. The CDR3 DNA reads as TGCGCCAGCAGCTTATCGACAGAGCAAGAGACCCAGTACTTC. Translating gives CASSLSTEQETQYF.

The chain employs TRBV20-1 and TRBJ2-5, with D perhaps TRBD2 (7 bases). With 3 bases removed from V and 1 base from J, the gap between germline ends came to 18 bases. The CDR3 consists of 16 residues. Per the germline V gene, CDR1 is DFQATT and CDR2 is SNEGSKA (reference sequence). In DNA, the CDR3 is TGCAGTGCTAGGGATTTCGGGGGGCGGCTCCAAGAGACCCAGTACTTC. Translating gives CSARDFGGRLQETQYF.

This clonotype was counted between two and nine times. J is TRBJ2-7 and V is TRBV7-9, with 7 bases identical to TRBD1. Germline values: CDR1 SEHNR, CDR2 FQNEAQ (reference sequence). This CDR3 has 16 residues. V shed 4 bases, J shed 5 bases, and the junction held 14 bases outside the gene matches. The CDR3 bases are TGTGCCAGCAGCTCGAAACCGGGACAGCCACTTAACGAGCAGTACTTC. This encodes CASSSKPGQPLNEQYF.